A single sample gave rise to the 27 T cell receptor beta chains below, sequenced in a study of chemoradiotherapy in HPV16-positive cancers. Repertoires were generated with immunoSEQ multiplex PCR, while TCRdb's copy carries only in-frame clones and drops some. The sample has fewer than 16,000 clones, 60% to 85% seen once; the top ten hold roughly 10%. The specimen was taken from a patient who underwent chemoradiotherapy. These receptors came from a human donor with HPV-associated anogenital cancer.

The chain employs TRBV2 and TRBJ2-7; 7 nucleotides agree with TRBD1. The junction had 2 bases not matched to a gene; V was cut back by 3 bases and J by 3 bases. This CDR3 is 13 amino acids long. CDR1 and CDR2 from the germline V gene are SNHLY and FYNNEI. The CDR3 loop is CASSDGQVYEQYF. CDR3 in DNA: TGTGCCAGCAGTGACGGACAGGTCTACGAGCAGTACTTC.

The V call is TRBV4-1, the J call TRBJ2-5; 8 bases are a match to TRBD2. This CDR3 is 17 amino acids long. V lost 2 bases and J lost 4; bases outside the gene matches: 12. Germline V CDR1 and CDR2: MGHRA, YSYEKL. The CDR3 DNA follows: TGCGCCAGCAGCCAAAGTTCCGGGACTAGGGTCCCAGAGACCCAGTACTTC. It encodes CASSQSSGTRVPETQYF.

This clone is a singleton in its sample. The chain is built from TRBV4-3 and TRBJ1-2; D might be TRBD1 (6 bases). V was shortened by 2 bases and J by 4 bases, with 14 bases between the two germline ends. There are 15 residues in the CDR3. Germline V gives CDR1 LGHNA, CDR2 YSLEER. The CDR3 loop reads CASSQNLQGGYGYTF. For the CDR3, the DNA is TGCGCCAGCAGCCAAAACTTACAGGGAGGCTATGGCTACACCTTC.

The rearrangement links TRBV7-9 to TRBJ2-7; D is ambiguous. The CDR3 is made up of 11 amino acids. The V end lost 4 bases, the J end lost 4 bases, and 5 bases lay between the germline ends. The V gene's germline CDR1 is SEHNR and CDR2 FQNEAQ (reference sequence). The CDR3 DNA follows: TGTGCCAGCAGCTCAGCGTACGAGCAGTACTTC. It is translated as CASSSAYEQYF.

This clone was counted between two and nine times. The chain carries TRBV19 and TRBJ2-5; a possible D gene is TRBD2 (7 bases). V was cut by 5 bases and J by 4 bases, with 17 bases left in between. This CDR3 contains 15 residues. Germline loops: CDR1 LNHDA, CDR2 SQIVND (reference sequence). CDR3 DNA: TGTGCCAGTAGTCTCCTTCAGGGAGGGGGAGAGACCCAGTACTTC. Its protein is CASSLLQGGGETQYF.

The J gene is TRBJ2-7, the V gene TRBV5-6; the D call may be TRBD1 or TRBD2 (5 bases each). CDR3 length equals 18 residues. Trimming pared 2 bases from V and 5 bases from J, leaving 26 bases between. Per the germline V gene, CDR1 is SGHDT and CDR2 is YYEEEE. CDR3 DNA sequence: TGTGCCAGCAGCTTTTTCGGGGCAGGTATTCAGAAAGTCGACGAGCAGTACTTC. It specifies CASSFFGAGIQKVDEQYF.

The chain couples TRBV30 to TRBJ1-2; D may be TRBD1 (5 bases). The CDR3 is made up of 13 amino acids. The V end lost 5 bases, the J end lost 4 bases, and 14 bases lay between the germline ends. The germline V gene encodes CDR1 GTSNPN and CDR2 SVGIG (reference sequence). The CDR3: CAWAPGLLYGYTF. The CDR3 DNA follows: TGTGCCTGGGCTCCGGGACTTCTCTATGGCTACACCTTC. The full variable domain, in which reference TRBV30 and TRBJ1-2 provide the parts outside the CDR3, is SQTIHQWPATLVQPVGSPLSLECTVEGTSNPNLYWYRQAAGRGLQLLFYSVGIGQISSEVPQNLSASRPQDRQFILSSKKLLLSDSGFYLCAWAPGLLYGYTFGSGTRLTVV.

The chain carries TRBV5-4 and TRBJ2-2; the match to TRBD1 covers 10 bases. CDR1 is SGHNT and CDR2 is YYREEE in the germline V gene (reference sequence). The CDR3 covers 15 residues. With V trimmed by 4 bases and J by 5 bases, 5 bases remained unmatched. The CDR3 loop reads CASSPGTGETGELFF. The CDR3 nucleotides are TGTGCCAGCAGCCCCGGGACAGGGGAAACCGGGGAGCTGTTTTTT.

The chain links TRBV5-1 to TRBJ1-6; weak D call: TRBD1 (6 bases). The germline V and J ends were trimmed by 3 bases and 8 bases, with 18 bases remaining between them. CDR3 length: 16 amino acids. Germline CDR1 SGHRS, CDR2 YFSETQ. CDR3 DNA sequence: TGCGCCAGCAGCTCTTCGGGGGGCTCAGGTCATTCACCCCTCCACTTT. It is translated as CASSSSGGSGHSPLHF.

The chain combines TRBV28 with TRBJ2-5; the D gene is possibly TRBD2 (6 bases). Trimming cost V 2 bases and J 2 bases, with 15 bases left between them. The germline V gene has CDR1 MDHEN and CDR2 SYDVKM. This CDR3 has 16 residues. The CDR3 sequence: CASSLMDGEEQETQYF. The CDR3 DNA follows: TGTGCCAGCAGTTTAATGGACGGGGAGGAACAAGAGACCCAGTACTTC.

This clone was recorded a few times. The rearrangement joins TRBV5-1 to TRBJ1-1; possible D gene TRBD1, 5 bases. V lost 3 bases to trimming and J lost 3 bases, with 9 bases between them. Germline CDR1 SGHRS, CDR2 YFSETQ. CDR3 length: 13 residues. As DNA, the CDR3 is TGCGCCAGCAGCTGGGGCGGGGACACTGAAGCTTTCTTT. Its translation: CASSWGGDTEAFF.

V gene TRBV5-1 combines with J gene TRBJ1-1; D is unresolved. The CDR3 runs 14 residues. From germline, CDR1 is SGHRS and CDR2 YFSETQ. V gave up 0 bases and J gave up 7 bases, with 13 bases separating them. The CDR3 spells CASSLVPRNLEAFF. In nucleotides, the CDR3 is TGCGCCAGCAGCTTGGTGCCCCGGAACCTTGAAGCTTTCTTT.

This chain uses TRBV7-6 with TRBJ2-7, with 9 nucleotides matching TRBD1. The germline V gene has CDR1 SGHVS and CDR2 FNYEAQ. After removal of 8 bases from V and 4 bases from J, the junction contained 9 bases not matched to a gene. The CDR3 has 14 residues. As DNA, the CDR3 is TGTGCCAGCGGAGTACAGGGGGCCTTGTACGAGCAGTACTTC. It encodes CASGVQGALYEQYF.

V is TRBV7-2 and J is TRBJ2-1; D unclear. CDR1 and CDR2 (germline): SGHTA, FQGNSA. The V gene lost 3 bases and the J gene lost 6 bases, with 18 bases spanning the gap. This CDR3 is 16 amino acids long. CDR3 region: CASSFLGRSPANEQFF. The DNA for the CDR3 is TGTGCCAGCAGCTTTCTCGGACGGTCTCCAGCCAATGAGCAGTTCTTC.

The gene calls are TRBV5-6 and TRBJ1-3, with 7 nucleotides matching TRBD1. Germline CDR1 reads SGHDT; CDR2 reads YYEEEE. The junction had 5 bases not matched to a gene; V was cut back by 4 bases and J by 4 bases. The CDR3 runs to 14 residues. CDR3 sequence reads: CASSQGVAGNTIYF. The CDR3 DNA is TGTGCCAGCAGCCAGGGGGTCGCCGGAAACACCATATATTTT.

This clone was counted only a few times. The chain recombines TRBV10-3 with TRBJ1-1; tentatively, D is TRBD1 (6 bases). The CDR3 covers 14 residues. Per the germline V gene, CDR1 is ENHRY and CDR2 is SYGVKD. V was trimmed by 7 bases and J by 1 base, leaving 13 bases between them. The CDR3 DNA reads TGTGCCATCATGGCAGGGGCTACGAACACTGAAGCTTTCTTT. Protein product: CAIMAGATNTEAFF.

This chain uses TRBV6-5 with TRBJ2-2; 12 positions match TRBD1. The CDR3 sequence is 15 residues long. Germline V gives CDR1 MNHEY, CDR2 SVGAGI. The V gene end was trimmed by 2 bases and the J gene end by 7 bases; junction bases not matched to a gene: 2. The CDR3 loop reads CASSYGTGGNGELFF. The CDR3 DNA sequence: TGTGCCAGCAGTTACGGGACAGGGGGCAACGGGGAGCTGTTTTTT.

This chain uses TRBV28 with TRBJ1-2; perhaps TRBD1 as D (6 bases). In germline, CDR1 is MDHEN, CDR2 SYDVKM. CDR3 length: 12 residues. The V end lost 6 bases, the J end lost 2 bases, and 7 bases lay between the germline ends. The CDR3 region is CASRDSNYGYTF. CDR3 in DNA: TGTGCCAGCAGGGACAGCAACTATGGCTACACCTTC.

This clone was seen just once. The V and J genes are TRBV7-3 and TRBJ2-2; 14 nucleotides match TRBD2. V lost 4 bases to trimming and J lost 2 bases; unmatched junction nucleotides: 9. The CDR3 contains 19 residues. Germline V gene lookup returns CDR1 SGHTA and CDR2 FQGTGA. The CDR3 sequence is CASSYGLAGGPLNTGELFF. The CDR3, as DNA: TGTGCCAGCAGCTACGGACTAGCGGGGGGCCCCTTAAACACCGGGGAGCTGTTTTTT.

This chain joins TRBV9 and TRBJ2-3; 7 bases match TRBD1. Germline CDR1 and CDR2: SGDLS and YYNGEE. The junction had 11 bases not matched to a gene; V was cut back by 4 bases and J by 3 bases. This CDR3 has 16 amino acids. CDR3 in DNA: TGTGCCAGCAGCCCAGGGAGTGGCAGGGGGACAGATACGCAGTATTTT. This encodes CASSPGSGRGTDTQYF.

The rearrangement links TRBV10-1 to TRBJ1-1; 10 bases are shared with TRBD1. V shed 5 bases, J shed 5 bases, and the junction held 5 bases outside the gene matches. Looked up from germline, CDR1 is WNHNN and CDR2 is SYGVQD (reference sequence). The CDR3 extends over 14 amino acids. CDR3 coding DNA: TGCGCCAGCAGTCCCGGGACAGGGGAAACTGAAGCTTTCTTT. This sequence encodes CASSPGTGETEAFF.

This clone was found a few times. This chain links TRBV5-5 with TRBJ2-3; TRBD1 agrees at 10 bases. The CDR3 extends over 16 amino acids. The germline CDR1 and CDR2 sequences are SGHKS and YYEKEE (reference sequence). V shed 3 bases, J shed 2 bases, and the junction held 6 bases outside the gene matches. The CDR3 DNA is TGTGCCAGCAGCTCAAGACAGGGGGCAAACACAGATACGCAGTATTTT. Protein: CASSSRQGANTDTQYF.

The chain employs TRBV25-1 and TRBJ2-2, with D hard to call. With 2 bases removed from V and 9 bases from J, the gap between germline ends came to 7 bases. The CDR3 spans 12 residues. Germline CDR1 is MGHDK and CDR2 is SYGVNS. CDR3 coding DNA: TGTGCCAGCAGTGAAGTTAGCCGGGAGCTGTTTTTT. Its protein is CASSEVSRELFF.

This chain connects TRBV5-6 to TRBJ2-2; TRBD1 might be the D (6 bases). The germline V gene encodes CDR1 SGHDT and CDR2 YYEEEE. The CDR3 is 15 amino acids. Trimming removed 4 bases at V and 7 bases at J, with 17 bases between. For the CDR3, the DNA is TGTGCCAGCAGCCACCCAACAGGGACGGTCGGGGAGCTGTTTTTT. Amino acid sequence: CASSHPTGTVGELFF.

This clone has only a few counts. The V and J genes are TRBV28 and TRBJ2-1; D may be TRBD2 (7 bases). This CDR3 region has 15 residues. V lost 4 bases, J lost 3 bases, and 13 bases lay in between. Germline assignment: CDR1 MDHEN and CDR2 SYDVKM. CDR3 sequence: CASSSEGEGYNEQFF. In DNA, the CDR3 is TGTGCCAGCAGTTCCGAGGGGGAGGGCTACAATGAGCAGTTCTTC.

The rearrangement links TRBV21-1 to TRBJ1-5. TRBV21-1 is a pseudogene. The CDR3 length is 14 residues. DNA of the CDR3: TGTGCCAGCAGCAAAGCGATTGACAATCAGCCCCAGCATTTT. Translated: CASSKAIDNQPQHF.

V and J are TRBV7-2 and TRBJ1-1, with D possibly being TRBD1 (5 bases). The V gene's germline CDR1 is SGHTA and CDR2 FQGNSA. The CDR3 length is 13 residues. V was shortened by 4 bases and J by 5 bases, with 11 bases between the two germline ends. The CDR3 DNA sequence: TGTGCCAGCAGCTGGCCTGAGGGGACTGAAGCTTTCTTT. It codes for CASSWPEGTEAFF.